This passage covers 9 T cell receptor beta chains from one sample sequenced in a study of T cells in Graves' hyperthyroidism and ophthalmopathy. Amplification of TCR beta CDR3 regions used RNA as the template. First-round RT-PCR with HTBI primers amplified the TCR CDR3 region. TCRdb used MiXCR to reprocess the multiplex PCR reads, holding one entry per CDR3 protein. There are approximately 400,000 distinct CDR3 sequences in the sample; more than 14% occur only once, and about 20% lies in the top ten. The sample comprised blood. The receptors stem from a woman in her thirties with Graves' ophthalmopathy.

This clonotype was seen ten or more times. V gene TRBV12-3 or TRBV12-4 combines with J gene TRBJ1-5, with 8 bases matching TRBD1. The CDR3 is 15 amino acids. Trimming cost V 4 bases and J 5 bases; bases outside gene matches: 7. CDR3 loop: CASSWTGTTDQPQHF. The CDR3 DNA sequence: TGTGCCAGCAGTTGGACAGGGACTACCGATCAGCCCCAGCATTTT.

This clonotype was counted between two and nine times. The junction does not match germline at one end; this may be a read error. This chain links TRBV6-8 with TRBJ1-5; a weak D match, TRBD1 (5 bases). Germline V gene sequence: CDR1 MNHGY, CDR2 SAAAGT. This CDR3 region has 15 residues. In DNA form, the CDR3 reads TGTGCCGGCAGTTCCGGCGTCGGGGGTTGTCAGCCCCAGCATTTT. Protein: CAGSSGVGGCQPQHF.

The CDR3 DNA reads as TGTGCCACCGGGCCTACAGGGGTAAGGATATTGGACACTGAAGCTTTCTTT. It yields the protein CATGPTGVRILDTEAFF. V usage is TRBV27 and J usage is TRBJ1-1; 7 nucleotides line up with TRBD1. Germline values: CDR1 MNHEY, CDR2 SMNVEV (reference sequence). The length of the CDR3 is 17 residues. V lost 10 bases to trimming and J lost 3 bases; unmatched junction nucleotides: 20.

This clonotype has a count of ten or more. The chain carries TRBV20-1 and TRBJ1-5; D not certain. Trimming stripped 1 base from V and 7 bases from J, with 20 bases between. Germline V CDR1 and CDR2: DFQATT, SNEGSKA (reference sequence). The CDR3 has 16 residues. The CDR3 coding sequence is TGCAGTGCTAGAGGGAGAGACCGTGGATTCTACCAGCCCCAGCATTTT. Protein product: CSARGRDRGFYQPQHF.

This clonotype came up once. This clone may be a read error of a much larger clone one base away. CDR3 residues: CASSQARGPGANILTF. CDR3 DNA sequence: TGTGCCAGCAGCCAGGCCAGGGGGCCTGGGGCCAACATCCTGACTTTC. The chain employs TRBV3-1 and TRBJ2-6, with 8 bases lining up with TRBD1. Germline V gene sequence: CDR1 LGHDT, CDR2 YNNKEL (reference sequence). The CDR3 is made up of 16 amino acids.

About this clonotype itself: This clone may be a read error of a much larger clone one base away. This chain uses TRBV2 with TRBJ2-3, with D possibly being TRBD2 (5 bases). Between the trimmed V and J ends, which lost 7 bases and 2 bases, there was a span of 13 bases. Germline V lookup: CDR1 SNHLY, CDR2 FYNNEI. The CDR3 contains 14 residues. The CDR3: CASNSSGYTDTQYF. The CDR3 DNA sequence: TGTGCCAGCAACTCCAGCGGCTACACAGATACGCAGTATTTT.

This clonotype has at least ten counts. This chain uses TRBV18 with TRBJ1-5; TRBD1 matches 9 bases. CDR3 size: 16 residues. After removal of 3 bases from V and 7 bases from J, the junction contained 10 bases not matched to a gene. CDR1 and CDR2 from the germline V gene are KGHSH and LQKENI. In DNA form, the CDR3 reads TGTGCCAGCTCACCCCGTATGGACAGGGGAGACCAGCCCCAGCATTTT. It specifies CASSPRMDRGDQPQHF.

This clonotype has at least ten counts. The chain combines TRBV29-1 with TRBJ2-5; the D gene could be TRBD1 or TRBD2 (6 bases each). The V end was cut by 3 bases, the J end by 5 bases, with 19 bases between. The CDR3 has 15 residues. Germline CDR1 and CDR2: SQVTM and ANQGSEA. CDR3 nucleotides: TGCAGCGTTGACGAGCTTAGGGGGGCGCAGGAGACCCAGTACTTC. It translates to CSVDELRGAQETQYF.

This clonotype has more than one count but fewer than ten. V gene TRBV28 combines with J gene TRBJ2-2, with D unresolved. The CDR3 sequence is 13 residues long. V shed 8 bases and J shed 13 bases, with 20 bases lying between them. From germline, CDR1 is MDHEN and CDR2 SYDVKM. In DNA form, the CDR3 reads TGTGCCAGCTCCCGCTCGGGCCCCTTCGGGCTGTTTTTT. Translation: CASSRSGPFGLFF.